This TCR beta chain came from a study of PD-L1 blockade in urothelial cancer. Study summary: Blood analyses occurred 3 weeks (second dose) and 6 weeks post treatment start.

Broader study findings: Pretreatment peripheral blood TCR clonality that fell below the median predicted better survival among the patients studied.

About this clone itself: The target antigen is unknown.

TCRdb keeps only in-frame clones here, not all; method: immunoSEQ multiplex PCR. In the table there are 40,000 to 55,000 clones, under 95% of which are singletons. This CDR3 is built from 18 residues. CDR1 is SGHRS, CDR2 YFSETQ, per germline. Trimming shortened V by 0 bases and J by 0 bases, and 17 bases separated the two germline ends. Specified time point: peripheral blood 6 weeks after treatment start. Sampling of each patient yielded between 1 and 8 specimens, collected pretreatment and on-treatment. The material sequenced was PBMCs, taken around atezolizumab (anti-PD-L1) treatment. The clonotype was recovered from a man between 65 and 85 years old with urothelial cancer. The chain couples TRBV5-1 to TRBJ2-3; maybe TRBD2 (6 bases). The CDR3 nucleotides are TGCGCCAGCAGCTTGGCTGGCCAGCGGGTTACTAGCACAGATACGCAGTATTTT. Amino acids: CASSLAGQRVTSTDTQYF.